A selection of T cell receptor beta chains follows, all from one sample in a study of PD-L1 blockade in urothelial cancer. Here immunoSEQ multiplex PCR was the method, and the copy in TCRdb shows in-frame clones only, minus some. The repertoire includes approximately 91,000 clones, 75% to 90% of them detected once, and about 8.4% sits in the top ten. Sample: PBMCs, taken around atezolizumab (anti-PD-L1) treatment. Receptors were obtained from a man between 65 and 85 years old with urothelial cancer. CDR3s include the opening cysteine and the closing phenylalanine or tryptophan. D genes are given only for firm matches.

>TRBD1|16|TRBV4-3|TRBJ1-3
CASSQEKGADGNTIYF
>TRBD2|17|TRBV5-1|TRBJ2-2
CASSLEPGLDNTGELFF
>-|15|TRBV5-1|TRBJ1-2
CASSSDGVGAGGYTF
>TRBD1|16|TRBV10-3|TRBJ1-2
CAISEPIDRARDGYTF
>TRBD1|15|TRBV7-9|TRBJ1-4
CASSLRSAGGEKLFF
>TRBD1|16|TRBV6-1|TRBJ1-2
CASREIPGQGHYGYTF
>TRBD2|15|TRBV5-6|TRBJ2-7
CASSLGGSSSYEQYF
>-|15|TRBV19|TRBJ1-5
CASTTAGLGNQPQHF
>-|15|TRBV5-5|TRBJ1-2
CASSLVVIANYGYTF
>TRBD2|16|TRBV7-2|TRBJ2-7
CASSLDIAGGFYEQYF
>-|17|TRBV5-8|TRBJ1-2
CASSLEARRRADYGYTF
>TRBD1|15|TRBV11-1|TRBJ2-1
CASSLRDRVGLEQFF
>TRBD1|14|TRBV7-9|TRBJ1-4
CASSSYSGGEKLFF
>TRBD1|12|TRBV2|TRBJ1-2
CASNGQGGGYTF
>TRBD2|18|TRBV11-3|TRBJ2-7
CASSLGHTGGADVYEQYF
>-|14|TRBV29-1|TRBJ2-3
CSARQFPSTDTQYF
>TRBD1|14|TRBV6-6|TRBJ2-3
CASSYTTGSDTQYF
>-|15|TRBV9|TRBJ2-2
CASSVEGYGTGELFF
>-|14|TRBV7-8|TRBJ2-1
CASSLDRTGVEQFF
>-|13|TRBV9|TRBJ1-1
CASSGPIHLAAFF
>TRBD1|17|TRBV19|TRBJ1-5
CASSARQGPNIDQPQHF
>-|15|TRBV6-1|TRBJ2-7
CATVIRALSAARQYF